The 30 T cell receptor beta chains presented below share a single source sample, sequenced in a study of tumor-infiltrating lymphocytes in primary liver carcinoma. TCR beta cDNA was prepared out of approximately 500 ng total RNA by means of a constant-region primer. Investigators got TCR beta libraries out of three nested multiplex PCR rounds, done with slightly modified ARM-PCR. Primers for the first two PCR rounds were TRBV1-TRBV30 forward primers and a C-beta reverse primer (roughly 9 cycles per round). TCRdb reanalysed the multiplex PCR reads using MiXCR and keeps one entry per CDR3 protein. The data contain approximately 110,000 distinct CDR3 sequences, roughly 80% of them singletons. Without any cell sorting, roughly 18-34 mg of bulk tissue yielded co-extracted RNA and DNA. The source material was liver tumor tissue from sampling region 3. Subset: tumor region T3, left-lateral pole. Every receptor here comes from a man in his forties with primary liver carcinoma and hepatitis B virus infection.

Comment on this clonotype: Relative to the germline gene, one junction end is altered; a read error may explain this. The chain joins TRBV5-1 to TRBJ2-1; the D gene is possibly TRBD2 (5 bases). This CDR3 is 15 amino acids long. Germline V gene sequence: CDR1 SGHRS, CDR2 YFSETQ. In DNA, the CDR3 is TGCGCCGGCAGCTTGGTTGGGGAGCCCTACAATGAGCAGTTTTTC. Translated: CAGSLVGEPYNEQFF.

About this clonotype itself: One end of the junction varies from germline; a read error may be responsible. The J gene is TRBJ1-1, the V gene TRBV28; tentatively, D is TRBD1 (6 bases). Germline CDR1 reads MDHEN; CDR2 reads SYDVKM. The CDR3 is 15 residues long. The CDR3 region is CASSLATTGNTETFF. The CDR3 region has the DNA TGTGCTAGCAGTTTAGCAACAACAGGGAATACTGAAACTTTCTTT.

With respect to this clonotype: The junction shows a germline mismatch at one end, possibly a read error. This rearrangement joins TRBV11-1 to TRBJ2-3; D is undetermined. This CDR3 is 14 amino acids long. Germline V gene sequence: CDR1 SGHAT, CDR2 FQDESV (reference sequence). The CDR3 here is CASSLPPEADTQYF. In DNA, the CDR3 is TGTGCCAGCAGCCTACCCCCTGAAGCAGATACGCAGTACTTT.

To note about this clonotype: Mismatch with germline at one junction end may stem from a read error. The rearrangement joins TRBV11-2 to TRBJ2-2; possibly TRBD1 for D (6 bases). CDR1 is SGHAT, CDR2 FQNNGV, per germline. The CDR3 is made up of 16 amino acids. CDR3 nucleotide sequence: TGTGCCAGCAGCTTGCAGGGGTTTTCAGGCATCGGGGAGCTATTTTTT. Translating it yields CASSLQGFSGIGELFF.

This clonotype was seen only once. This chain joins TRBV12-3 or TRBV12-4 and TRBJ1-5; D possibly corresponds to TRBD1 (5 bases). The V end lost 1 base, the J end lost 6 bases, and 13 bases lay between the germline ends. The CDR3 sequence is 15 residues long. CDR3 amino acids: CASSLVQGPSQPQHF. CDR3 bases: TGTGCCAGCAGTTTAGTCCAGGGTCCCAGTCAGCCCCAGCATTTT.

In regard to this clonotype: One base away lies a much larger clone, so this may be a sequencing read error. A read error is likely, as this CDR3 ends without the conserved phenylalanine or tryptophan. Because the CDR3's place on the DNA is in doubt, the DNA is left out and the CDR3 is given as listed by TCRdb. The chain couples TRBV12-3 or TRBV12-4 to TRBJ1-4; TRBD1, the table's D call, was not compared with the DNA. The CDR3 contains 14 residues when both ends are counted. CDR3 protein: CASGGTGNRNGLLI.

The chain employs TRBV28 and TRBJ2-7, with unresolved D. Trimming took off 8 bases at V and 12 bases at J, with 17 bases between the two ends. The V gene's germline CDR1 is MDHEN and CDR2 SYDVKM. The CDR3 extends over 11 amino acids. The CDR3 sequence: CASCLQWVRYF. As DNA, the CDR3 is TGTGCCAGCTGCCTACAGTGGGTTAGGTACTTC.

This clonotype has a single count. Given a much more abundant clone one base away, this may be a read error. This chain links TRBV19 with TRBJ1-5, with D uncertain. Germline CDR1 and CDR2: LNHDA and SQIVND (reference sequence). The CDR3 spans 13 residues. The CDR3 coding sequence is TGTGCCAGTAGTTCTGGATTCGATCAGCCCCGGCATTTT. It specifies CASSSGFDQPRHF.

The chain links TRBV5-4 to TRBJ2-1; TRBD2 matches 10 bases. Looked up from germline, CDR1 is SGHNT and CDR2 is YYREEE (reference sequence). The CDR3 loop spans 13 amino acids. The ends lost 5 bases at V and 7 bases at J; junction bases unmatched: 3. CDR3 nucleotide sequence: TGTGCCAGCAGTGAGGGACTAGCGAATGAGCAGTTCTTC. As protein: CASSEGLANEQFF.

The chain carries TRBV6-2 or TRBV6-3 and TRBJ2-7, with TRBD2 as a possible D gene (5 bases). Trimming pared 9 bases from V and 5 bases from J, leaving 20 bases between. The CDR3 has 14 amino acids. The V gene's germline CDR1 is MNHEY and CDR2 SVGEGT. CDR3 DNA sequence: TGTGCCAGTAGCCTCTGGGAGAGGGCCCACGAGCAGTACTTC. Translation: CASSLWERAHEQYF.

This sequence joins TRBV5-1 and TRBJ2-1; D tentatively reads TRBD1 or TRBD2 (6 bases each). CDR3 length equals 16 residues. Per germline, CDR1 SGHRS and CDR2 YFSETQ. V was pared by 5 bases and J by 7 bases, with 22 bases between. The CDR3 nucleotides are TGCGCCAGCAGTTGGGCCGGGAGAGGGGGAGCGAATGAGCAGTTCTTC. Protein product: CASSWAGRGGANEQFF.

About this clonotype itself: A much larger clonotype is one base distant, so this may be a read error. The missing conserved phenylalanine or tryptophan at the end of this CDR3 makes a read error likely. The chain joins TRBV6-2 or TRBV6-3 to TRBJ1-1; no firm D call. There are 11 residues in the CDR3. V lost 1 base and J 8 bases, leaving 5 bases between the germline ends. The germline V gene has CDR1 MNHEY and CDR2 SVGEGT. The CDR3 sequence: CASSYLLEAFS. DNA of the CDR3: TGTGCCAGCAGTTACTTACTGGAAGCTTTCTCT.

A note on this clonotype: One end of the junction fails to match germline, which may point to a read error. The gene calls are TRBV12-3 or TRBV12-4 and TRBJ2-5, with 9 bases lining up with TRBD1. The CDR3 is 15 amino acids. In DNA, the CDR3 is TGTGCCGGCAGCCTCTGGACAGGGGTCGAAGAGACCCAGTACTTC. Translated: CAGSLWTGVEETQYF.

As concerns this clonotype: Lacking the conserved final phenylalanine or tryptophan, this CDR3 likely reflects a read error. The CDR3 sequence: CAWSEKNWRNTEAFV. CDR3 DNA: TGTGCCTGGAGTGAGAAGAACTGGCGGAACACTGAAGCTTTCGTT. V and J are TRBV30 and TRBJ1-1; D unresolved. This CDR3 contains 15 residues. The germline V and J ends were trimmed by 1 base and 1 base, with 13 bases remaining between them. The V gene's germline CDR1 is GTSNPN and CDR2 SVGIG (reference sequence).

Worth noting for this clonotype: At one boundary the junction diverges from the germline segment, which might be a read error. The chain uses TRBV4-3 and TRBJ1-2, with a weak D call TRBD1 (6 bases). The CDR3 is 16 amino acids. The germline V gene has CDR1 LGHNA and CDR2 YSLEER. The CDR3: CTSSQAGAGRICGYTF. In DNA, the CDR3 is TGCACCAGCAGCCAGGCAGGGGCAGGGAGGATCTGTGGCTACACCTTC.

On this clonotype: An end of the junction does not agree with germline; a read error may underlie this. The chain is built from TRBV5-6 and TRBJ2-1, with a possible D match to TRBD2 (6 bases). The germline CDR1 and CDR2 sequences are SGHDT and YYEEEE. This CDR3 has 13 amino acids. The CDR3 here is CASSLVTSYEQFF. CDR3 DNA sequence: TGTGCGAGCAGCTTGGTAACTAGCTATGAGCAGTTCTTC.

This clonotype came up once. An end of the junction differs from the germline gene, which may be a read error. V and J are TRBV5-4 and TRBJ2-1, with D perhaps matching TRBD1 or TRBD2 (5 bases each). Germline CDR1 SGHNT, CDR2 YYREEE (reference sequence). CDR3 length equals 13 residues. This CDR3 reads CDSSLGEVVEHFF. The CDR3, as DNA: TGTGACAGCAGCTTGGGGGAAGTGGTTGAGCATTTCTTC. The full variable domain, completed using reference TRBV5-4 and TRBJ2-1, is ETGVTQSPTHLIKTRGQQVTLRCSSQSGHNTVSWYQQALGQGPQFIFQYYREEENGRGNFPPRFSGLQFPNYSSELNVNALELDDSALYLCDSSLGEVVEHFFGPGTRLTVL.

For this clonotype: With a much larger clone just one base away, this may be a read error. The rearrangement links TRBV19 to TRBJ1-1; D perhaps matches TRBD1 (6 bases). The germline V gene has CDR1 LNHDA and CDR2 SQIVND (reference sequence). This CDR3 comprises 14 residues. CDR3 nucleotide sequence: TGTGACAGTAACACACAGGGAAGGGGCACTGAAGCTTTCTTT. Protein sequence: CDSNTQGRGTEAFF.

In regard to this clonotype: The final CDR3 position lacks the conserved phenylalanine or tryptophan, pointing to a likely read error. The DNA is omitted, as the CDR3 cannot be located on it reliably, and the CDR3 follows TCRdb's listing. This chain joins TRBV29-1 and TRBJ2-1; TRBD2 is the table's D call, not checked against the DNA. The CDR3 length is 15 residues, termini included. CDR1 and CDR2 (germline): SQVTM, ANQGSEA. CDR3: CSVGVAGGFYNEKFI.

This clonotype was recorded at least ten times. CDR3 in DNA: TGTGCCAGCAGCTATATAGCTGACAGGGCAGATACGCAGTATTTT. As protein: CASSYIADRADTQYF. The rearrangement joins TRBV28 to TRBJ2-3; TRBD1 agrees at 7 bases. This CDR3 is 15 amino acids long. The germline CDR1 and CDR2 sequences are MDHEN and SYDVKM. The V segment lost 6 bases and the J segment 4 bases; nucleotides outside the gene matches: 10.

This clonotype was picked up a small number of times. A much larger clone lies one base from this, so it may be a read error. This rearrangement joins TRBV5-1 to TRBJ2-5, with unresolved D. The germline V gene has CDR1 SGHRS and CDR2 YFSETQ. The CDR3 spans 14 residues. The V end was cut by 0 bases, the J end by 4 bases, with 10 bases between. CDR3 in amino acids: CASSLGTVRETQYF. CDR3 coding DNA: TGCGCCAGCAGCTTGGGGACGGTCCGAGAGACCCAGTACTTC.

With regard to this clonotype: The CDR3 ends on some other residue instead of the conserved phenylalanine or tryptophan, so this is likely a read error. The chain links TRBV6-6 to TRBJ1-5; TRBD1 might be the D (5 bases). The germline V gene has CDR1 MNHNY and CDR2 SVGAGI (reference sequence). This CDR3 has 15 amino acids. Trimming pared 10 bases from V and 4 bases from J, leaving 20 bases between. In DNA form, the CDR3 reads TGTGCCACCACTCGGGGGGATCTTAGAAATCAGCCCCAGCATATT. Translating gives CATTRGDLRNQPQHI.

Worth noting for this clonotype: One base away lies a much larger clone, so this may be a sequencing read error. The chain recombines TRBV6-2 or TRBV6-3 with TRBJ2-1; D is unclear. The CDR3 is 13 residues long. The germline V gene has CDR1 MNHEY and CDR2 SVGEGT. The DNA for the CDR3 is TGTGCCAACAGTTACCGGTTGGGCAGTGAGCAGTTCTTC. Encoded protein: CANSYRLGSEQFF.

This rearrangement joins TRBV6-1 to TRBJ2-1; D is uncertain. The CDR3 length is 14 residues. Trimming shortened V by 10 bases and J by 10 bases, and 23 bases separated the two germline ends. Germline V gives CDR1 MNHNS, CDR2 SASEGT. CDR3 DNA sequence: TGTGCCAACATCCTCCTTGTGGAAGGTGGGGAGCAGTTCTTC. Encoded protein: CANILLVEGGEQFF.

V is TRBV11-2 and J is TRBJ2-7, with 7 bases aligning to TRBD1. J was trimmed by 6 bases and V by 5 bases; bases with no gene match: 4. This CDR3 has 12 amino acids. Germline loops: CDR1 SGHAT, CDR2 FQNNGV. The CDR3 DNA sequence: TGTGCCAGCAGCCAGACAGGGTCCGAGCAGTACTTC. Its protein product is CASSQTGSEQYF.

This chain joins TRBV4-1 and TRBJ2-1; D is perhaps TRBD2 (6 bases). V was trimmed by 4 bases and J by 11 bases, leaving 24 bases between them. The CDR3 spans 16 residues. Germline CDR1 reads MGHRA; CDR2 reads YSYEKL. CDR3 sequence: CASSPEPAGAYDKQFF. In DNA form, the CDR3 reads TGCGCCAGCAGCCCCGAACCAGCGGGTGCTTACGATAAGCAGTTCTTC.

As concerns this clonotype: In this CDR3 the conserved last residue, phenylalanine or tryptophan, is missing, so a read error is likely. Written as DNA, the CDR3 is TGTGCCAGCACTTCAGGGCAGGGGAGGGCGGTCGGGGAGCTGTTTCTT. Protein: CASTSGQGRAVGELFL. The chain employs TRBV12-3 or TRBV12-4 and TRBJ2-2, with D maybe TRBD2 (7 bases). Trimming took off 7 bases at V and 7 bases at J, with 22 bases between the two ends. The CDR3 runs 16 residues.

The V and J genes are TRBV6-5 and TRBJ2-1; possible D gene TRBD2, 7 bases. CDR1 MNHEY and CDR2 SVGAGI come from the germline V gene. The CDR3 length is 17 residues. V was shortened by 5 bases and J by 4 bases, with 21 bases between the two germline ends. CDR3 DNA: TGTGCCAGCAGTAAATCTAAGGGGAGGGGGGGGTACAATGAGCAGTTCTTC. It is translated as CASSKSKGRGGYNEQFF.

Worth noting for this clonotype: One end of the junction fails to match germline, which may point to a read error. The J gene is TRBJ2-2, the V gene TRBV5-8; D unclear. The CDR3 has 17 amino acids. Germline V CDR1 and CDR2: SGHTS, YDEGEE. Written as DNA, the CDR3 is TGTGCCGGTAGCCCCTGGGCGTCAGCCACTAACATCGGGGAGCTGTTTTTT. As protein: CAGSPWASATNIGELFF.

With regard to this clonotype: Its ends do not fully match the called genes, so a read error is possible. The chain combines TRBV6-5 with TRBJ2-7; no firm D call. This CDR3 has 13 residues. The V gene's germline CDR1 is MNHEY and CDR2 SVGAGI. The CDR3 reads CTSSYSRSYGQYF. CDR3 DNA sequence: TGTACCAGCAGTTACTCGAGGTCCTACGGGCAGTACTTC.